Below, 12 T cell receptor beta chains from the same sample are listed, as sequenced in a study of molecular identifiers for immune sequencing clone quantification. TCRdb itself ran the PCR reads through MiXCR, one entry per CDR3 protein. The sample has about 500,000 distinct CDR3 sequences; under 30% are singletons. Sequenced material: naive CD8+ T cells from blood, with Jurkat cell RNA spiked in. Sample subset: FACS-sorted CD8+CD4-CCR7+CD45RA+ naive T cells. All receptors come from a human donor in good health. Some libraries in this study had Jurkat cell RNA spiked in.

This clonotype was found many times. J is TRBJ2-5 and V is TRBV13, with 7 bases matching TRBD2. V lost 5 bases, J lost 4 bases, and 10 bases stayed unmatched. CDR3 length: 15 residues. The germline V gene encodes CDR1 PRHDT and CDR2 FYEKMQ (reference sequence). CDR3 nucleotide sequence: TGTGCCAGCAGCCCAACTCGCGGGAGCGGAGAGACCCAGTACTTC. This encodes CASSPTRGSGETQYF. The whole variable domain, filled in from reference TRBV13 and TRBJ2-5, reads AAGVIQSPRHLIKEKRETATLKCYPIPRHDTVYWYQQGPGQDPQFLISFYEKMQSDKGSIPDRFSAQQFSDYHSELNMSSLELGDSALYFCASSPTRGSGETQYFGPGTRLLVL.

The chain couples TRBV20-1 to TRBJ2-7, with TRBD1 identical over 10 bases. CDR1 and CDR2 (germline): DFQATT, SNEGSKA (reference sequence). The V gene end was trimmed by 0 bases and the J gene end by 2 bases; junction bases not matched to a gene: 4. This CDR3 comprises 15 residues. The CDR3 here is CSARDSGQGAYEQYF. Written as DNA, the CDR3 is TGCAGTGCTAGAGATAGCGGACAGGGGGCCTACGAGCAGTACTTC.

Of note for this clonotype: This may be a read error: a much more frequent sequence differs by one nucleotide. The rearrangement joins TRBV4-3 to TRBJ2-3; D is possibly TRBD2 (6 bases). The germline CDR1 and CDR2 sequences are LGHNA and YSLEER. CDR3 length: 19 amino acids. V was cut by 0 bases and J by 3 bases, with 22 bases left in between. CDR3 bases: TGCGCCAGCAGCCAAGATAGAGTGGGAGGTCACTTTCGTACAGATACGCAGTATTTT. Its protein product is CASSQDRVGGHFRTDTQYF.

This clonotype was counted a few times. The chain carries TRBV6-5 and TRBJ2-7; D is ambiguous. Germline assignment: CDR1 MNHEY and CDR2 SVGAGI. CDR3 size: 15 residues. Between the trimmed V and J ends, which lost 0 bases and 0 bases, there was a span of 9 bases. The CDR3 is CASSYSQSSSYEQYF. The CDR3 nucleotides read TGTGCCAGCAGTTACTCGCAGTCGAGCTCCTACGAGCAGTACTTC.

The V call is TRBV19, the J call TRBJ1-5, with D uncertain. The CDR3 runs to 15 residues. CDR1 is LNHDA and CDR2 is SQIVND in the germline V gene (reference sequence). V was pared by 2 bases and J by 8 bases, with 16 bases between. In DNA, the CDR3 is TGTGCCAGTAGTATACAGGTCCCCGGTATGGAGCCCCAGCATTTT. This gives the protein CASSIQVPGMEPQHF. The full variable domain, in which reference TRBV19 and TRBJ1-5 provide the parts outside the CDR3, is DGGITQSPKYLFRKEGQNVTLSCEQNLNHDAMYWYRQDPGQGLRLIYYSQIVNDFQKGDIAEGYSVSREKKESFPLTVTSAQKNPTAFYLCASSIQVPGMEPQHFGDGTRLSIL.

This clonotype was seen a few times. V usage is TRBV20-1 and J usage is TRBJ2-7; D is undetermined. The germline gives CDR1 DFQATT, CDR2 SNEGSKA (reference sequence). The CDR3 consists of 13 residues. Trimming removed 1 base at V and 2 bases at J, with 9 bases between. The chain's CDR3 is CSARVAGTYEQYF. The CDR3 DNA follows: TGCAGTGCTAGAGTGGCTGGAACCTACGAGCAGTACTTC.

The chain joins TRBV11-3 to TRBJ2-3; 7 bases align to TRBD1. The CDR3 is made up of 17 amino acids. Losses at the gene ends were 5 bases for V and 2 bases for J; bases not matched to a gene: 13. Germline CDR1 SGHNT, CDR2 YENEEA. CDR3 loop: CASSKPTPGQFTDTQYF. For the CDR3, the DNA is TGTGCCAGCAGCAAACCCACGCCGGGACAGTTCACAGATACGCAGTATTTT.

This clonotype was seen more than once but under ten times. J is TRBJ2-5 and V is TRBV19; TRBD1 aligns across 10 bases. Unmatched junction bases numbered 7, after V lost 6 bases and J lost 3 bases. CDR1 and CDR2 (germline): LNHDA, SQIVND (reference sequence). This CDR3 has 15 residues. Here the CDR3 reads CASRRSTGGEETQYF. CDR3 coding DNA: TGTGCCAGTAGGCGTTCGACAGGGGGCGAAGAGACCCAGTACTTC.

This clonotype showed up just a few times. J is TRBJ1-2 and V is TRBV27, with a possible D match to TRBD1 (6 bases). The germline CDR1 and CDR2 sequences are MNHEY and SMNVEV (reference sequence). The ends were cut back, 0 bases at V and 8 bases at J, with 22 bases in the middle. This CDR3 contains 17 residues. The CDR3 is CASSLSGSLAGAWGYTF. The DNA of the CDR3 is TGTGCCAGCAGTTTATCGGGGTCATTGGCAGGGGCTTGGGGCTACACCTTC.

In its sample, this clonotype was seen many times. Here the CDR3 DNA reads TGCAGCGTTGGACCTAGACAGGGGGCGAGGATTTCGCGGCCCCAGCATTTT. Amino acids: CSVGPRQGARISRPQHF. The rearrangement joins TRBV29-1 to TRBJ1-5; 10 nucleotides agree with TRBD1. Germline V gives CDR1 SQVTM, CDR2 ANQGSEA. The length of the CDR3 is 17 residues. V was pared by 4 bases and J by 9 bases, with 18 bases of the junction left unmatched.

The chain combines TRBV6-2 or TRBV6-3 with TRBJ1-1; D is uncertain. This CDR3 spans 16 amino acids. Germline CDR1 is MNHEY and CDR2 is SVGEGT. Trimming removed 6 bases at V and 8 bases at J, with 25 bases between. CDR3 nucleotides: TGTGCCAGCAGCCCTCCCCCCGACTCGGTCCGGAGCGAAGCTTTCTTT. It is translated as CASSPPPDSVRSEAFF.

This chain connects TRBV27 to TRBJ1-1; 9 bases agree with TRBD1. Trimming at V came to 1 base and at J to 4 bases, leaving 7 bases not matched to a gene. Germline loops: CDR1 MNHEY, CDR2 SMNVEV (reference sequence). The length of the CDR3 is 16 residues. CDR3 sequence reads: CASSLLSGTGITEAFF. The DNA of the CDR3 is TGTGCCAGCAGTTTATTGTCCGGGACAGGGATCACTGAAGCTTTCTTT.